These 26 T cell receptor beta chains share one sample of origin, sequenced in a study of shared clonotypes between healthy human individuals. Sequenced by immunoSEQ multiplex PCR; TCRdb stores in-frame clones only, minus some. The sample contains approximately 500,000 clones, over 75% of which appear only once. The sample comprised PBMCs. These receptors all stem from a woman in her forties in good health. Some clones in this sample may be carry-over from other donors' samples.

The chain uses TRBV2 and TRBJ1-5; TRBD1 matches at 7 bases. The CDR3 is 13 amino acids. Unmatched junction bases numbered 6, after V lost 6 bases and J lost 7 bases. Germline CDR1 reads SNHLY; CDR2 reads FYNNEI. The CDR3 sequence is CASSTGVSQPQHF. The CDR3 region has the DNA TGTGCCAGCAGCACAGGGGTCAGCCAGCCCCAGCATTTT.

This clone was seen only once. This sequence joins TRBV7-9 and TRBJ2-3; D remains unclear. Germline V lookup: CDR1 SEHNR, CDR2 FQNEAQ (reference sequence). The CDR3 sequence is 12 residues long. Trimming shortened V by 5 bases and J by 2 bases, and 5 bases separated the two germline ends. The CDR3 sequence: CASSPATDTQYF. CDR3 nucleotides: TGTGCCAGCAGCCCCGCCACAGATACGCAGTATTTT.

The chain links TRBV10-3 to TRBJ1-5; D is undetermined. This CDR3 is 13 amino acids long. V was cut by 10 bases and J by 4 bases, with 14 bases left in between. The germline V gene has CDR1 ENHRY and CDR2 SYGVKD. The CDR3, as DNA: TGTGCCACCCAGGTCGGCGCTAATCAGCCCCAGCATTTT. It codes for CATQVGANQPQHF.

This clone occurred once. This chain joins TRBV28 and TRBJ1-2, with no clear D. Germline CDR1 MDHEN, CDR2 SYDVKM. V was shortened by 6 bases and J by 1 base, with 9 bases between the two germline ends. The CDR3 has 13 amino acids. The DNA for the CDR3 is TGTGCCAGCAGCCCTTGGATTAACTATGGCTACACCTTC. Amino acids: CASSPWINYGYTF.

The chain links TRBV2 to TRBJ1-5, with D possibly matching TRBD1 (6 bases). The V gene's germline CDR1 is SNHLY and CDR2 FYNNEI. This CDR3 is built from 15 residues. Trimming left V 6 bases short and J 4 bases short, with 16 bases between. CDR3 coding DNA: TGTGCCAGCAGCGGGACACGGGGTCAGAATCAGCCCCAGCATTTT. Translating it yields CASSGTRGQNQPQHF.

The CDR3 DNA sequence: TGCGCCAGCAGCCCTTGGTACGAGCAGTACTTC. It translates to CASSPWYEQYF. The genes are TRBV5-1 and TRBJ2-7; D is uncertain. Germline values: CDR1 SGHRS, CDR2 YFSETQ. This CDR3 spans 11 amino acids. The V and J ends lost 4 bases and 4 bases respectively, with 6 bases between them.

The DNA for the CDR3 is TGTGCCATCACCGGACGCAGCCCAAATTCGAATGAGCAGTTCTTC. This translates into CAITGRSPNSNEQFF. This sequence joins TRBV10-3 and TRBJ2-1; unclear D gene. With 7 bases removed from V and 7 bases from J, the gap between germline ends came to 20 bases. CDR1 and CDR2 (germline): ENHRY, SYGVKD. This CDR3 is 15 amino acids long.

A single count supports this clone. V is TRBV11-2 and J is TRBJ2-7; 7 bases agree with TRBD1. The germline V gene encodes CDR1 SGHAT and CDR2 FQNNGV. The CDR3 has 15 amino acids. V lost 5 bases to trimming and J lost 4 bases; unmatched junction nucleotides: 11. CDR3 DNA: TGTGCCAGCAGCCGTGGACAGGCATCTTTTTACGAGCAGTACTTC. This codes for CASSRGQASFYEQYF.

The V call is TRBV5-1, the J call TRBJ2-2; D is unclear. The ends were cut back, 0 bases at V and 2 bases at J, with 5 bases in the middle. The CDR3 loop spans 14 amino acids. CDR1 and CDR2 from the germline V gene are SGHRS and YFSETQ. CDR3 nucleotides: TGCGCCAGCAGCTTGGATTCAAACACCGGGGAGCTGTTTTTT. This sequence encodes CASSLDSNTGELFF.

This chain connects TRBV6-4 to TRBJ2-3; no clear D. The CDR3 is 13 amino acids. Germline V gene lookup returns CDR1 MRHNA and CDR2 SNTAGT. V lost 4 bases and J 2 bases, leaving 7 bases between the germline ends. CDR3 in amino acids: CASSGGDTDTQYF. The CDR3 nucleotides read TGTGCCAGCAGTGGTGGAGACACAGATACGCAGTATTTT.

The chain is built from TRBV19 and TRBJ1-5; 8 positions agree with TRBD1. J was trimmed by 1 base and V by 3 bases; bases with no gene match: 5. The CDR3 totals 16 residues. Germline V lookup: CDR1 LNHDA, CDR2 SQIVND (reference sequence). CDR3 amino acids: CASSIDQGASNQPQHF. DNA of the CDR3: TGTGCCAGTAGTATCGATCAGGGGGCCAGCAATCAGCCCCAGCATTTT.

The chain is built from TRBV18 and TRBJ2-7; 7 nucleotides line up with TRBD1. The V gene's germline CDR1 is KGHSH and CDR2 LQKENI. The CDR3 consists of 13 residues. The junction had 2 bases not matched to a gene; V was cut back by 2 bases and J by 4 bases. The chain's CDR3 is CASSPIQGYEQYF. CDR3 DNA: TGTGCCAGCTCACCAATACAGGGGTACGAGCAGTACTTC.

CDR3 loop: CASSLVATSTDTQYF. The CDR3 nucleotides read TGTGCCAGCAGCTTGGTAGCGACTAGCACAGATACGCAGTATTTT. The chain recombines TRBV5-8 with TRBJ2-3, with D possibly being TRBD2 (5 bases). The CDR3 runs 15 residues. Looked up from germline, CDR1 is SGHTS and CDR2 is YDEGEE. Trimming cost V 0 bases and J 0 bases, with 8 bases left between them.

Written as DNA, the CDR3 is TGTGCCAGCAGCTTCGGGACAGGGGGCGAAGAGACCCAGTACTTC. Residues: CASSFGTGGEETQYF. V is TRBV7-9 and J is TRBJ2-5, with 12 bases matching TRBD1. The CDR3 has 15 amino acids. Germline lookup yields CDR1 SEHNR and CDR2 FQNEAQ (reference sequence). Trimming at V came to 3 bases and at J to 3 bases, leaving 2 bases not matched to a gene.

The chain couples TRBV5-1 to TRBJ2-7, with 9 bases aligning to TRBD1. Trimming took 4 bases from V and 5 from J; bases not matched to a gene: 7. Germline-derived CDR1 and CDR2 are SGHRS and YFSETQ. The CDR3 is 14 residues long. CDR3: CASSATGGLHEQYF. The CDR3 DNA reads TGCGCCAGCAGCGCGACAGGGGGACTGCACGAGCAGTACTTC.

The CDR3 DNA follows: TGTGCCAGCCGCCTACGACAGCACTCTGGAAACACCATATATTTT. This codes for CASRLRQHSGNTIYF. This rearrangement joins TRBV2 to TRBJ1-3; maybe TRBD1 (5 bases). Germline CDR1 SNHLY, CDR2 FYNNEI. Trimming removed 8 bases at V and 0 bases at J, with 14 bases between. The CDR3 has 15 residues.

The chain couples TRBV19 to TRBJ1-2; the D gene is possibly TRBD1 (5 bases). The CDR3 runs to 14 residues. Germline CDR1 and CDR2: LNHDA and SQIVND (reference sequence). Trimming cost V 7 bases and J 4 bases, with 16 bases left between them. This CDR3 is CASNRAARGYGYTF. The CDR3 DNA sequence: TGTGCCAGTAACCGCGCGGCGAGGGGCTATGGCTACACCTTC. The full variable domain, in which reference TRBV19 and TRBJ1-2 provide the parts outside the CDR3, is DGGITQSPKYLFRKEGQNVTLSCEQNLNHDAMYWYRQDPGQGLRLIYYSQIVNDFQKGDIAEGYSVSREKKESFPLTVTSAQKNPTAFYLCASNRAARGYGYTFGSGTRLTVV.

This clone was seen once. V is TRBV12-5 and J is TRBJ2-2; tentative D call: TRBD1 (5 bases). Trimming cost V 0 bases and J 0 bases, with 11 bases left between them. CDR3 length equals 17 residues. Germline V gene sequence: CDR1 LGHNT, CDR2 FRNRAP. The CDR3 coding sequence is TGTGCTAGTGGTTTGGTACTTTCAGGGACGAACACCGGGGAGCTGTTTTTT. Protein: CASGLVLSGTNTGELFF.

CDR3 amino acids: CAGGRGGNTGELFF. Here the CDR3 DNA reads TGTGCCGGTGGACGCGGAGGGAACACCGGGGAGCTGTTTTTT. J is TRBJ2-2 and V is TRBV6-5; maybe TRBD2 (5 bases). This CDR3 region has 14 residues. The V gene lost 11 bases and the J gene lost 1 base, with 14 bases spanning the gap. Germline V gives CDR1 MNHEY, CDR2 SVGAGI.

J is TRBJ2-5 and V is TRBV28; TRBD2 matches at 11 bases. The J call may be in error: the DNA end matches TRBJ2-7 better. The CDR3 consists of 16 residues. Per germline, CDR1 MDHEN and CDR2 SYDVKM. CDR3: CASSAVAGGPGNEQYF. The CDR3 bases are TGTGCCAGCAGTGCCGTAGCGGGAGGGCCGGGAAACGAGCAGTACTTC.

The chain couples TRBV28 to TRBJ1-5, with 7 nucleotides matching TRBD1. Germline CDR1 MDHEN, CDR2 SYDVKM. Germline trimming cut 1 base from V and 6 bases from J; bases unmatched to any gene: 6. The CDR3 length is 15 residues. CDR3 in amino acids: CASSLFDRVGQPQHF. In nucleotides, the CDR3 is TGTGCCAGCAGTTTATTTGACAGGGTCGGTCAGCCCCAGCATTTT.

J is TRBJ2-2 and V is TRBV7-6; 7 bases agree with TRBD1. The trim removed 5 bases at V and 5 bases at J, leaving 8 bases unmatched. The CDR3 is made up of 15 amino acids. CDR1 is SGHVS and CDR2 is FNYEAQ in the germline V gene. The CDR3 region is CASSQRGGATGELFF. The CDR3 DNA follows: TGTGCCAGCAGCCAAAGAGGGGGCGCGACCGGGGAGCTGTTTTTT.

The chain is built from TRBV9 and TRBJ2-2; D is uncertain. This CDR3 comprises 13 residues. V was cut by 3 bases and J by 2 bases, with 5 bases left in between. Germline CDR1 and CDR2: SGDLS and YYNGEE. CDR3 protein: CASSEGNTGELFF. The CDR3 DNA reads TGTGCCAGCAGCGAGGGAAACACCGGGGAGCTGTTTTTT.

The chain carries TRBV10-3 and TRBJ2-7; 7 nucleotides match TRBD2. The CDR3 is 13 residues long. Per the germline V gene, CDR1 is ENHRY and CDR2 is SYGVKD. V lost 9 bases and J lost 2; bases outside the gene matches: 7. The CDR3: CAMSGGVAYEQYF. The CDR3 DNA reads TGTGCCATGTCTGGGGGGGTAGCCTACGAGCAGTACTTC.

The V and J genes are TRBV5-4 and TRBJ2-5; 8 nucleotides match TRBD1. In germline, CDR1 is SGHNT, CDR2 YYREEE (reference sequence). The CDR3 spans 15 residues. Unmatched junction bases numbered 9, after V lost 0 bases and J lost 8 bases. The CDR3 DNA sequence: TGTGCCAGCAGCTTGGTGGGACAGGCCCCGTCTACCCAGTACTTC. This codes for CASSLVGQAPSTQYF.

The chain links TRBV23-1 to TRBJ2-7; possibly TRBD2 for D (5 bases). TRBV23-1 is annotated as an ORF whose role is uncertain. The CDR3 covers 13 residues. With 1 base removed from V and 4 bases from J, the gap between germline ends came to 8 bases. The CDR3 protein is CASSQCRGYEQYF. The CDR3 DNA sequence: TGCGCCAGCAGTCAATGTAGAGGGTACGAGCAGTACTTC.